These 21 T cell receptor beta chains share one sample of origin, sequenced in a study of blood T cell repertoires in COVID-19. Using immunoSEQ multiplex PCR, the repertoire was profiled, and TCRdb retains in-frame clones only, with some absent. The sample contains a few hundred thousand clones, under 85% of which appear only once. Input material: PBMCs or T cells enriched from blood (not recorded which). The receptors were sampled from a woman aged 45-60 years who had recovered from COVID-19.

This rearrangement joins TRBV28 to TRBJ2-3, with a tentative D call TRBD2 (5 bases). CDR1 MDHEN and CDR2 SYDVKM come from the germline V gene. This CDR3 region has 14 residues. Trimming pared 3 bases from V and 1 base from J, leaving 8 bases between. CDR3 residues: CASSFEGRTDTQYF. The CDR3 DNA reads TGTGCCAGCAGTTTCGAGGGCCGCACAGATACGCAGTATTTT.

The chain is built from TRBV6-2 or TRBV6-3 and TRBJ2-7; 7 nucleotides line up with TRBD1. CDR1 MNHEY and CDR2 SVGEGT come from the germline V gene. The CDR3 has 14 amino acids. Trimming took 6 bases from V and 4 from J; bases not matched to a gene: 9. DNA for the CDR3: TGTGCCAGCAGCTTACAGGGGATGAGTTACGAGCAGTACTTC. It is translated as CASSLQGMSYEQYF.

The chain uses TRBV6-5 and TRBJ1-1; D uncertain. The V gene lost 7 bases and the J gene lost 1 base, with 13 bases spanning the gap. This CDR3 comprises 14 residues. Germline assignment: CDR1 MNHEY and CDR2 SVGAGI. The CDR3 DNA is TGTGCCAGCATAAGATCCACAGCGAACACTGAAGCTTTCTTT. Residues: CASIRSTANTEAFF.

V is TRBV7-9 and J is TRBJ2-7; no definite D call. CDR1 and CDR2 from the germline V gene are SEHNR and FQNEAQ (reference sequence). V was clipped by 8 bases and J by 4 bases, with 12 bases between them. The CDR3 has 12 residues. CDR3 nucleotide sequence: TGTGCCAGCTCTGCAGGTATATACGAGCAGTACTTC. As protein: CASSAGIYEQYF. Full variable domain (outside the CDR3, taken from reference TRBV7-9 and TRBJ2-7): DTGVSQNPRHKITKRGQNVTFRCDPISEHNRLYWYRQTLGQGPEFLTYFQNEAQLEKSRLLSDRFSAERPKGSFSTLEIQRTEQGDSAMYLCASSAGIYEQYFGPGTRLTVT.

The chain couples TRBV18 to TRBJ1-3; 7 nucleotides match TRBD1. CDR3 size: 17 residues. Germline CDR1 KGHSH, CDR2 LQKENI. Losses at the gene ends were 4 bases for V and 0 bases for J; bases not matched to a gene: 9. The CDR3 is CASSLRGQEISGNTIYF. Written as DNA, the CDR3 is TGTGCCAGCTCACTTCGAGGACAGGAGATCTCTGGAAACACCATATATTTT.

For this clone: This sample includes further DNA sequences coding for the same CDR3. The chain is built from TRBV7-9 and TRBJ1-1; D gene ambiguous. Trimming took 2 bases from V and 1 from J, leaving 5 bases between them. Germline values: CDR1 SEHNR, CDR2 FQNEAQ (reference sequence). The CDR3 loop spans 13 amino acids. Written as DNA, the CDR3 is TGTGCCAGCAGCTTATCACAGAACACTGAAGCTTTCTTT. As protein: CASSLSQNTEAFF.

V usage is TRBV7-6 and J usage is TRBJ2-1, with 7 bases fitting TRBD2. CDR1 SGHVS and CDR2 FNYEAQ come from the germline V gene. With V trimmed by 5 bases and J by 5 bases, 15 bases remained unmatched. This CDR3 is built from 17 residues. DNA for the CDR3: TGTGCCAGCAGCCCCACTGGGCCTAGCGGATCTAACAATGAGCAGTTCTTC. As protein: CASSPTGPSGSNNEQFF.

This chain joins TRBV20-1 and TRBJ2-1, with D possibly TRBD2 on 7 matching bases. CDR1 and CDR2 (germline): DFQATT, SNEGSKA (reference sequence). V shed 3 bases and J shed 6 bases, with 15 bases lying between them. The CDR3 totals 14 residues. Here the CDR3 reads CSASFSGGGNEQFF. The CDR3 DNA is TGCAGTGCTAGTTTTTCGGGGGGCGGCAATGAGCAGTTCTTC.

The sample holds one count of this clone. The chain is built from TRBV15 and TRBJ2-2; 7 bases match TRBD2. The CDR3 consists of 17 residues. The J segment lost 1 base and the V segment lost 5 bases, leaving 10 bases of the junction unmatched. The germline V gene has CDR1 LNHNV and CDR2 YYDKDF (reference sequence). CDR3 amino acids: CATSLYSGGGNTGELFF. The CDR3 DNA is TGTGCCACCAGCCTCTATTCGGGGGGAGGGAACACCGGGGAGCTGTTTTTT.

Worth noting for this clone: At the DNA level, this CDR3 is encoded by other sequences in the same sample as well. The chain links TRBV9 to TRBJ2-1; 9 bases are shared with TRBD1. The CDR3 totals 15 residues. Per the germline V gene, CDR1 is SGDLS and CDR2 is YYNGEE. V lost 3 bases to trimming and J lost 3 bases; unmatched junction nucleotides: 4. Here the CDR3 DNA reads TGTGCCAGCAGCGGGGGACAGGGTGGCTACAATGAGCAGTTCTTC. Its translation: CASSGGQGGYNEQFF.

The CDR3 protein is CASNGQGPLWGAFF. DNA of the CDR3: TGTGCCAGCAACGGACAGGGGCCACTATGGGGAGCTTTCTTT. The chain uses TRBV11-2 and TRBJ1-1; TRBD1 agrees at 9 bases. There are 14 residues in the CDR3. Germline V gene sequence: CDR1 SGHAT, CDR2 FQNNGV. J was trimmed by 10 bases and V by 7 bases; bases with no gene match: 13.

This clone was recorded a few times. The chain joins TRBV7-2 to TRBJ2-7, with TRBD1 identical over 7 bases. V shed 2 bases, J shed 3 bases, and the junction held 4 bases outside the gene matches. The CDR3 contains 14 residues. The germline CDR1 and CDR2 sequences are SGHTA and FQGNSA. CDR3 sequence reads: CASSLRDSRYEQYF. In DNA form, the CDR3 reads TGTGCCAGCAGCTTACGGGACAGCCGCTACGAGCAGTACTTC.

The chain has TRBV14 and TRBJ1-1; the D gene is possibly TRBD1 (5 bases). Trimming left V 0 bases short and J 3 bases short, with 8 bases between. There are 14 residues in the CDR3. Looked up from germline, CDR1 is SGHDN and CDR2 is FVKESK. The CDR3 nucleotides are TGTGCCAGCAGCCAAGAGACAGTCCACACTGAAGCTTTCTTT. Translating it yields CASSQETVHTEAFF.

The gene calls are TRBV6-5 and TRBJ2-1; TRBD2 might be the D (6 bases). Trimming stripped 2 bases from V and 8 bases from J, with 13 bases between. The CDR3 runs 14 residues. Germline values: CDR1 MNHEY, CDR2 SVGAGI. The CDR3 region has the DNA TGTGCCAGCAGTTACAAGGCTAGCGTCGATGAGCAGTTCTTC. It codes for CASSYKASVDEQFF.

This sequence joins TRBV19 and TRBJ1-1; a possible D gene is TRBD1 (5 bases). V lost 7 bases to trimming and J lost 1 base, with 13 bases between them. The germline gives CDR1 LNHDA, CDR2 SQIVND (reference sequence). This CDR3 is built from 14 residues. In DNA form, the CDR3 reads TGTGCCAGTAAGGGGTACCCGTCGAACACTGAAGCTTTCTTT. Translated, it gives CASKGYPSNTEAFF. Variable domain in full (rest from reference TRBV19 and TRBJ1-1): DGGITQSPKYLFRKEGQNVTLSCEQNLNHDAMYWYRQDPGQGLRLIYYSQIVNDFQKGDIAEGYSVSREKKESFPLTVTSAQKNPTAFYLCASKGYPSNTEAFFGQGTRLTVV.

The chain recombines TRBV5-1 with TRBJ2-3; no clear D gene. The CDR3 is made up of 13 amino acids. V lost 6 bases to trimming and J lost 5 bases, with 13 bases between them. Germline V CDR1 and CDR2: SGHRS, YFSETQ. The CDR3 nucleotides are TGCGCCAGCAAAGTGTCTTCGGGAGATACGCAGTATTTT. It translates to CASKVSSGDTQYF. Looking up the rest from reference TRBV5-1 and TRBJ2-3 gives the full variable domain: KAGVTQTPRYLIKTRGQQVTLSCSPISGHRSVSWYQQTPGQGLQFLFEYFSETQRNKGNFPGRFSGRQFSNSRSEMNVSTLELGDSALYLCASKVSSGDTQYFGPGTRLTVL.

The V call is TRBV5-4, the J call TRBJ2-1; 12 bases are shared with TRBD1. After removal of 5 bases from V and 14 bases from J, the junction contained 8 bases not matched to a gene. The germline CDR1 and CDR2 sequences are SGHNT and YYREEE (reference sequence). The CDR3 runs 13 residues. The DNA for the CDR3 is TGTGCCAGCAGAGCCGGGACAGGGGGCCCAAAGTTCTTC. It translates to CASRAGTGGPKFF.

The V gene is TRBV11-3, the J gene TRBJ1-6, with D tentatively TRBD1 (5 bases). The CDR3 is 14 amino acids. V lost 3 bases and J 10 bases, leaving 13 bases between the germline ends. Germline assignment: CDR1 SGHNT and CDR2 YENEEA. As DNA, the CDR3 is TGTGCCAGCAGCTTCGGGCAGGGCCCCTCACCCCTCCACTTT. This encodes CASSFGQGPSPLHF. The entire variable domain, with the rest obtained from reference TRBV11-3 and TRBJ1-6, is as follows: EAGVVQSPRYKIIEKKQPVAFWCNPISGHNTLYWYLQNLGQGPELLIRYENEEAVDDSQLPKDRFSAERLKGVDSTLKIQPAELGDSAVYLCASSFGQGPSPLHFGNGTRLTVT.

The CDR3 DNA reads as TGTGCCAGCAGCTCGACAGGGGTCCCATCCTACGAGCAGTACTTC. Protein product: CASSSTGVPSYEQYF. The rearrangement links TRBV7-2 to TRBJ2-7, with TRBD1 identical over 8 bases. The trim removed 4 bases at V and 1 base at J, leaving 6 bases unmatched. This CDR3 has 15 residues. CDR1 is SGHTA, CDR2 FQGNSA, per germline.

Remarks on this clone: The sample contains more than one DNA sequence encoding this CDR3. The chain recombines TRBV7-3 with TRBJ1-2, with 10 bases identical to TRBD1. This CDR3 has 15 residues. The ends lost 2 bases at V and 0 bases at J; junction bases unmatched: 0. Looked up from germline, CDR1 is SGHTA and CDR2 is FQGTGA. The CDR3 loop reads CASSLGTGANYGYTF. CDR3 DNA sequence: TGTGCCAGCAGCTTAGGGACAGGGGCTAACTATGGCTACACCTTC.

V gene TRBV13 combines with J gene TRBJ2-3, with TRBD1 matching 9 bases. The germline CDR1 and CDR2 sequences are PRHDT and FYEKMQ (reference sequence). With 5 bases clipped from V and 3 bases from J, the junction kept 6 bases outside the gene matches. The CDR3 is 15 amino acids. The CDR3 here is CASSLEDRGTDTQYF. In DNA form, the CDR3 reads TGTGCCAGCAGCCTAGAGGACAGGGGAACAGATACGCAGTATTTT.